One and the same sample provided the 2 T cell receptor beta chains below, sequenced in a study of OX40 agonist ivuxolimab in advanced cancers. The assay was immunoSEQ multiplex PCR, and TCRdb's table has in-frame clones only and misses some. The table has about 83,000 clones, roughly four fifths seen once. The material was CD4+ or CD8+ T cells sorted from blood, obtained in a trial of the OX40 agonist ivuxolimab. The receptors were gathered from an adult with an advanced solid tumor such as melanoma, head and neck, liver or kidney cancer.

V and J are TRBV5-6 and TRBJ2-5, with TRBD2 identical over 8 bases. Germline assignment: CDR1 SGHDT and CDR2 YYEEEE. The CDR3 sequence is 13 residues long. V trimming: 3 bases; J trimming: 4 bases; junction bases outside the gene matches: 2. CDR3 DNA: TGTGCCAGCAGCTCCGGGACTAGAGAGACCCAGTACTTC. Amino acid sequence: CASSSGTRETQYF.

The gene calls are TRBV7-9 and TRBJ2-2; 9 nucleotides match TRBD2. This CDR3 region has 18 residues. J was trimmed by 1 base and V by 4 bases; bases with no gene match: 10. The germline V gene has CDR1 SEHNR and CDR2 FQNEAQ (reference sequence). CDR3 in DNA: TGTGCCAGCAGCTACCCCCGAGGAGCGGGGGGGAACACCGGGGAGCTGTTTTTT. This codes for CASSYPRGAGGNTGELFF.